Listed here are 14 T cell receptor beta chains from one sample, sequenced in a study of blood T cell repertoires in COVID-19. TCRdb keeps only in-frame clones here, not all; method: immunoSEQ multiplex PCR. This table has about 220,000 clones, 80% to 90% appearing once. The sample comprised peripheral blood. The receptors were sampled from a man in his fifties who had recovered from COVID-19.

This clone was observed a handful of times. This chain uses TRBV4-2 with TRBJ1-6, with a possible D match to TRBD1 (6 bases). In germline, CDR1 is LGHNA, CDR2 YNFKEQ. Trimming took off 1 base at V and 9 bases at J, with 10 bases between the two ends. The CDR3 consists of 14 residues. CDR3 DNA sequence: TGTGCCAGCAGCCAAGGCAGGGGAACTTCACCCCTCCACTTT. This encodes CASSQGRGTSPLHF.

The V gene is TRBV11-2, the J gene TRBJ2-1; TRBD2 aligns across 12 bases. The germline V gene encodes CDR1 SGHAT and CDR2 FQNNGV. The CDR3 extends over 16 amino acids. Unmatched junction bases numbered 6, after V lost 4 bases and J lost 5 bases. This CDR3 reads CASSSLGTSGHNEQFF. As DNA, the CDR3 is TGTGCCAGCAGCTCCCTAGGGACTAGCGGGCACAATGAGCAGTTCTTC.

This sequence joins TRBV7-9 and TRBJ2-4; possibly TRBD1 for D (7 bases). V was clipped by 5 bases and J by 1 base, with 15 bases between them. The CDR3 is made up of 16 amino acids. Germline V lookup: CDR1 SEHNR, CDR2 FQNEAQ (reference sequence). The CDR3 DNA reads TGTGCCAGCAGCCGCGGGACAGCTGGGGCCAAAAACATTCAGTACTTC. It is translated as CASSRGTAGAKNIQYF.

About this clone: This sample also contains other DNA sequences that code for the same CDR3. The rearrangement links TRBV7-2 to TRBJ2-7; perhaps TRBD2 as D (6 bases). The CDR3 covers 14 residues. Germline-derived CDR1 and CDR2 are SGHTA and FQGNSA. The V end lost 4 bases, the J end lost 2 bases, and 12 bases lay between the germline ends. As DNA, the CDR3 is TGTGCCAGCAGCTCGCGGGACCCGCCCTACGAGCAGTACTTC. Amino acid sequence: CASSSRDPPYEQYF.

V gene TRBV24-1 combines with J gene TRBJ2-1; 11 bases are a match to TRBD2. The V gene end was trimmed by 3 bases and the J gene end by 6 bases; junction bases not matched to a gene: 12. The CDR3 runs to 18 residues. Per germline, CDR1 KGHDR and CDR2 SFDVKD. CDR3 coding DNA: TGTGCCACCAGTGATAAGGCTCTTAGCGGGAGGGCCACCAATGAGCAGTTCTTC. This gives the protein CATSDKALSGRATNEQFF.

The chain uses TRBV4-1 and TRBJ2-3; 13 bases map to TRBD2. The V gene's germline CDR1 is MGHRA and CDR2 YSYEKL. This CDR3 has 17 residues. Trimming at V came to 4 bases and at J to 2 bases, leaving 6 bases not matched to a gene. CDR3 DNA sequence: TGCGCCAGCAGCCTGAGACTAGCGGGGGGAAACACAGATACGCAGTATTTT. Residues: CASSLRLAGGNTDTQYF.

The chain recombines TRBV27 with TRBJ1-1, with 7 positions matching TRBD1. Losses at the gene ends were 7 bases for V and 5 bases for J; bases not matched to a gene: 7. The V gene's germline CDR1 is MNHEY and CDR2 SMNVEV (reference sequence). The CDR3 totals 13 residues. The CDR3 DNA follows: TGTGCCAGCACGAGAGGGGGCGGGACTGAAGCTTTCTTT. This sequence encodes CASTRGGGTEAFF.

The chain uses TRBV19 and TRBJ1-5, with unresolved D. This CDR3 spans 14 amino acids. Germline CDR1 and CDR2: LNHDA and SQIVND (reference sequence). Trimming stripped 9 bases from V and 0 bases from J, with 12 bases between. The CDR3 here is CASSDSNSNQPQHF. In DNA form, the CDR3 reads TGTGCCAGCTCTGATAGTAATAGCAATCAGCCCCAGCATTTT.

The chain uses TRBV7-2 and TRBJ2-3; weak D call: TRBD1 (5 bases). Germline CDR1 reads SGHTA; CDR2 reads FQGNSA. V lost 1 base to trimming and J lost 2 bases, with 13 bases between them. The length of the CDR3 is 16 residues. CDR3 DNA: TGTGCCAGCAGCTTAGACCTAGGGGCACCCACAGATACGCAGTATTTT. This translates into CASSLDLGAPTDTQYF. The full variable domain, with the rest looked up from reference TRBV7-2 and TRBJ2-3, is GAGVSQSPSNKVTEKGKDVELRCDPISGHTALYWYRQSLGQGLEFLIYFQGNSAPDKSGLPSDRFSAERTGGSVSTLTIQRTQQEDSAVYLCASSLDLGAPTDTQYFGPGTRLTVL.

The rearrangement joins TRBV19 to TRBJ2-1; 12 nucleotides match TRBD2. Germline CDR1 and CDR2: LNHDA and SQIVND (reference sequence). With V trimmed by 7 bases and J by 11 bases, 12 bases remained unmatched. The CDR3 totals 15 residues. Here the CDR3 reads CASTSGTSGLKKQFF. CDR3 DNA: TGTGCCAGTACCTCCGGGACTAGCGGGCTTAAAAAGCAGTTCTTC.

This chain joins TRBV18 and TRBJ2-3; 9 bases fit TRBD2. V lost 6 bases, J lost 4 bases, and 11 bases stayed unmatched. Germline V gene data show CDR1 as KGHSH and CDR2 as LQKENI. The CDR3 sequence is 16 residues long. The CDR3 protein is CASSPVSGGGPDTQYF. The DNA of the CDR3 is TGTGCCAGCTCCCCCGTTAGCGGGGGAGGGCCAGATACGCAGTATTTT.

The chain couples TRBV6-6 to TRBJ2-7, with TRBD2 as a possible D gene (6 bases). CDR1 is MNHNY, CDR2 SVGAGI, per germline (reference sequence). V gave up 5 bases and J gave up 5 bases, with 16 bases separating them. The CDR3 contains 14 residues. Here the CDR3 DNA reads TGTGCCAGCAGTCTGGGGGGAGCAGTCCACGAGCAGTACTTC. This encodes CASSLGGAVHEQYF.

This chain joins TRBV18 and TRBJ2-5, with 8 bases fitting TRBD1. The CDR3 covers 16 residues. V lost 5 bases to trimming and J lost 5 bases; unmatched junction nucleotides: 13. The germline V gene has CDR1 KGHSH and CDR2 LQKENI. The CDR3 DNA reads TGTGCCAGCTCATCCCAATCGACAGGGGCGTCGGAGACCCAGTACTTC. Its translation is CASSSQSTGASETQYF.

This clone was detected only once. J is TRBJ2-7 and V is TRBV5-1, with 11 bases aligning to TRBD2. CDR1 and CDR2 from the germline V gene are SGHRS and YFSETQ. V lost 1 base and J lost 1; bases outside the gene matches: 7. The CDR3 has 17 residues. CDR3 sequence reads: CASSLTPGTSGSYEQYF. CDR3 nucleotides: TGCGCCAGCAGCTTGACCCCCGGGACTAGCGGATCCTACGAGCAGTACTTC.